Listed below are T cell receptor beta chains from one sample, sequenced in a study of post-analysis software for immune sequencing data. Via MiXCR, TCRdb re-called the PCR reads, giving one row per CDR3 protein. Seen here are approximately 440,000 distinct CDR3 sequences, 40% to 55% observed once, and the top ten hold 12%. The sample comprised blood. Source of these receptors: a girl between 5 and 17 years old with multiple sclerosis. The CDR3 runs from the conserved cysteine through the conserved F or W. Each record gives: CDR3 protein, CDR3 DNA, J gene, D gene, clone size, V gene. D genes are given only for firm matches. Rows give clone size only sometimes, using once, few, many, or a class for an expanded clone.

CASSNKVSTLSTEAFF TGTGCCAGCAGCAACAAAGTCAGTACCCTGAGCACTGAAGCTTTCTTT TRBJ1-1 NA NA TRBV9
CASSLSRDRNEQFF TGCGCCAGCAGCTTGTCGCGGGACAGGAATGAGCAGTTCTTC TRBJ2-1 TRBD1 NA TRBV5-1
CASSQVGGGSEQYF TGTGCCAGCAGCCAAGTTGGGGGAGGAAGCGAGCAGTACTTC TRBJ2-7 NA NA TRBV4-2
CASSPFGNEQFF TGTGCCAGCAGCCCGTTCGGGAATGAGCAGTTCTTC TRBJ2-1 NA NA TRBV14
CASSQNPRETQYF TGTGCCAGCAGCCAAAATCCCCGGGAGACCCAGTACTTC TRBJ2-5 NA NA TRBV3-1
CSARDFTGLGNTIYF TGCAGTGCTAGAGATTTTACAGGTTTAGGAAACACCATATATTTT TRBJ1-3 NA NA TRBV20-1
CASSPPSRADEQYF TGTGCCAGCAGCCCGCCCTCTAGAGCGGACGAGCAGTACTTC TRBJ2-7 NA NA TRBV7-9
CASRTSGREGEQFF TGTGCCAGCAGGACTAGCGGGAGAGAAGGGGAGCAGTTCTTC TRBJ2-1 TRBD2 NA TRBV28
CSARVGSGHQGTQYF TGCAGTGCTAGGGTCGGTAGCGGTCACCAGGGAACCCAGTACTTC TRBJ2-7 NA few TRBV20-1
CSASLAGTYNEQFF TGCAGTGCTAGTCTAGCGGGAACTTACAATGAGCAGTTCTTC TRBJ2-1 TRBD2 NA TRBV20-1
CASSLVGYDEQYF TGCGCCAGCAGCTTGGTGGGGTACGACGAGCAGTACTTC TRBJ2-7 NA few TRBV5-1
CASTLGGATDTQYF TGTGCCAGCACCCTCGGGGGGGCCACAGATACGCAGTATTTT TRBJ2-3 TRBD2 NA TRBV7-2
CASSIGLAGNTYEQYF TGCGCCAGCAGCATCGGACTAGCGGGAAATACCTACGAGCAGTACTTC TRBJ2-7 TRBD2 NA TRBV5-1
CASTATGGWDYEQYF TGTGCCAGCACCGCAACAGGGGGGTGGGACTACGAGCAGTACTTC TRBJ2-7 TRBD1 once TRBV28
CASSIVHQETQYF TGTGCCAGTAGTATTGTCCACCAAGAGACCCAGTACTTC TRBJ2-5 NA NA TRBV19
CASSLNRAFYEQYF TGTGCCAGCAGTTTGAACAGGGCCTTCTACGAGCAGTACTTC TRBJ2-7 NA NA TRBV28
CATSVAGTDVYNEQFF TGTGCCACCAGTGTAGCCGGGACAGACGTCTACAATGAGCAGTTCTTC TRBJ2-1 TRBD1 NA TRBV24-1
CASSLEGRYYEQDF TGCGCCAGCAGCTTGGAGGGCAGGTACTACGAGCAGGACTTC TRBJ2-7 NA NA TRBV5-1
CSATQSDRSDRPQHF TGCAGTGCTACCCAAAGCGACAGGTCTGATCGGCCCCAGCATTTT TRBJ1-5 NA NA TRBV20-1
CASSEGGIGEKLFF TGTGCCAGCAGTGAGGGGGGGATCGGGGAAAAACTGTTTTTT TRBJ1-4 NA NA TRBV25-1
CASSYSMPGIREYNEQFF TGTGCCAGCAGTTACTCGATGCCAGGGATTAGGGAGTACAATGAGCAGTTCTTC TRBJ2-1 NA NA TRBV6-5
CATSNRRAGRTDTQYF TGTGCCACCAGCAATCGGCGCGCGGGACGCACAGATACGCAGTATTTT TRBJ2-3 NA few TRBV15
CASRGRVGGYTF TGTGCCAGCAGAGGCAGGGTTGGTGGCTACACCTTC TRBJ1-2 NA NA TRBV7-9
CASSFRTGWTEAFF TGTGCCAGCAGCTTTAGAACAGGGTGGACTGAAGCTTTCTTT TRBJ1-1 NA NA TRBV11-1
CAISGDISYEQYF TGTGCCATCAGTGGGGACATTTCCTACGAGCAGTACTTC TRBJ2-7 NA NA TRBV10-3
CASSWEGGDQPQHF TGTGCCAGCAGCTGGGAGGGGGGGGATCAGCCCCAGCATTTT TRBJ1-5 NA NA TRBV5-5
CASSAGTEGEQYF TGTGCCAGCTCAGCCGGGACAGAGGGTGAGCAGTACTTC TRBJ2-5 TRBD1 NA TRBV18
CASSNPSGRTVDEQFF TGTGCCAGCAGTAACCCTAGCGGGAGGACCGTGGATGAGCAGTTCTTC TRBJ2-1 TRBD2 few TRBV25-1
CASSLTGDTNTEAFF TGCGCCAGCAGCTTGACAGGGGATACGAACACTGAAGCTTTCTTT TRBJ1-1 TRBD1 NA TRBV5-1
CSARSGRARYGYTF TGCAGTGCTAGATCTGGCAGGGCCCGCTATGGCTACACCTTC TRBJ1-2 NA NA TRBV20-1
CSARANYGYTF TGCAGCGCGCGGGCTAACTATGGCTACACCTTC TRBJ1-2 NA few TRBV20-1
CSARNLEDGRDYEQYF TGCAGTGCGCGCAACTTAGAGGACGGGAGGGACTACGAGCAGTACTTC TRBJ2-7 TRBD2 NA TRBV20-1
CSVEGVGSYEQYF TGCAGCGTTGAAGGAGTCGGGAGCTACGAGCAGTACTTC TRBJ2-7 NA NA TRBV29-1
CASSSGLAGNSYEQYF TGTGCCAGCAGCTCCGGACTAGCGGGAAACTCCTACGAGCAGTACTTC TRBJ2-7 TRBD2 NA TRBV11-2
CASSGGGATWGANVLTF TGCGCCAGCAGCGGGGGCGGAGCGACGTGGGGGGCCAACGTCCTGACTTTC TRBJ2-6 NA NA TRBV5-1
CSVSRGLGTEAFF TGCAGTGTATCGAGGGGGCTTGGGACTGAAGCTTTCTTT TRBJ1-1 TRBD1 once TRBV20-1
CASSYRPFSGEAFF TGTGCCAGCAGTTACAGGCCATTCTCGGGTGAAGCTTTCTTT TRBJ1-1 NA NA TRBV6-5